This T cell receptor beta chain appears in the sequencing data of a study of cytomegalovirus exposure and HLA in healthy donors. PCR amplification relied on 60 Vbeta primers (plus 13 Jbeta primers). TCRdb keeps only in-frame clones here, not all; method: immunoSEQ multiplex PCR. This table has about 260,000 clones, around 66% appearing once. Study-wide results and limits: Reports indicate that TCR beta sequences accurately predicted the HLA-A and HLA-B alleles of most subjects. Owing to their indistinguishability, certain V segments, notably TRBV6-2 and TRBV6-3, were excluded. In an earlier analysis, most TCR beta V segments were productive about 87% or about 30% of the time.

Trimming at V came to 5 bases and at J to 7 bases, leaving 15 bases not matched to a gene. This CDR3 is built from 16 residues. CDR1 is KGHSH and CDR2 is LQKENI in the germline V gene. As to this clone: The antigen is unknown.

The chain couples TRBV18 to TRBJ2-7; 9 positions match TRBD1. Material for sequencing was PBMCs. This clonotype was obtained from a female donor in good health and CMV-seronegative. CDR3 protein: CASSIQPGQGALEQYF. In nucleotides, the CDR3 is TGTGCCAGCTCAATTCAACCGGGACAGGGCGCCCTGGAGCAGTACTTC.